A selection of T cell receptor beta chains follows, all from one sample in a study of shared clonotypes between healthy human individuals. Method: immunoSEQ multiplex PCR; TCRdb's copy keeps in-frame clones and lacks some. Of about 960,000 clones in the sample, 60% to 85% are singletons; the top ten hold nearly 1.5%. Material for sequencing was memory CD4+ T cells sorted from blood. These receptors were taken from a man aged 18 to 29 in good health. Both conserved end residues are part of each CDR3. A D gene is named only where the DNA matches it firmly. Size is omitted from some rows. Given values are once, few, many or a class for expanded clones.

v_gene	j_gene	d_gene	abundance	CDR3nt	CDR3aa
TRBV7-2	TRBJ1-1	-	-	TGTGCCAGCAGCTTAGGTCCCACAGGGCGCCCGAACACTGAAGCTTTCTTT	CASSLGPTGRPNTEAFF
TRBV21-1	TRBJ2-7	-	-	TGTGCCAGCAGCGGGTGGGAATGGACAGGTTCCTACGAGCAGTACTTC	CASSGWEWTGSYEQYF
TRBV4-1	TRBJ2-7	TRBD1	-	TGCGCCAGCAGCCTACAATCGACAGGGAGCTCCTACGAGCAGTACTTC	CASSLQSTGSSYEQYF
TRBV18	TRBJ2-1	TRBD2	-	TGTGCCAGCTCACCGAGGCTAGCGGGATACAATGAGCAGTTCTTC	CASSPRLAGYNEQFF
TRBV19	TRBJ1-2	TRBD1	few	TGTGCCAGTCGATCTCAGGGGGCGCGGGTCTATGGCTACACCTTC	CASRSQGARVYGYTF
TRBV19	TRBJ2-4	TRBD1	-	TGTGCCAGTAGTATCGCCGAGGGGGCTCGGAACATTCAGTACTTC	CASSIAEGARNIQYF
TRBV19	TRBJ2-1	-	-	TGTGCCAGTAGTCTTGGGCAGAGCTCCTACAATGAGCAGTTCTTC	CASSLGQSSYNEQFF
TRBV5-4	TRBJ1-6	-	few	TGTGCCAGCAGCTCAGGAGGGGCCACCTCACCCCTCCACTTT	CASSSGGATSPLHF
TRBV9	TRBJ2-3	TRBD2	once	TGTGCCAGCAGCGCTAGCGGAAGCACAGATACGCAGTATTTT	CASSASGSTDTQYF
TRBV9	TRBJ2-1	TRBD2	-	TGTGCCAGCAGCGTTACCCCGACTAGCGGGGGGGCCGATGAGCAGTTCTTC	CASSVTPTSGGADEQFF
TRBV30	TRBJ2-3	TRBD2	once	TGTGCCTGGAGTCCGGGACTAGCGGGAGCAATTGATACGCAGTATTTT	CAWSPGLAGAIDTQYF
TRBV7-9	TRBJ2-2	TRBD2	-	TGTGCCAGCAGCTACCTTAGCGGGAGGACGAACACCGGGGAGCTGTTTTTT	CASSYLSGRTNTGELFF
TRBV5-5	TRBJ2-6	-	-	TGTGCCAGCAGCTTGGAAGGTTCTGGGGCCAACGTCCTGACTTTC	CASSLEGSGANVLTF
TRBV29-1	TRBJ2-5	TRBD2	-	TGCAGCGTTCTACCCGGGACTAGCGGGAGTAGACAAGAGACCCAGTACTTC	CSVLPGTSGSRQETQYF
TRBV15	TRBJ1-5	TRBD1	-	TGTGCCACCAGTCGACAGGGTAGCAATCAGCCCCAGCATTTT	CATSRQGSNQPQHF
TRBV18	TRBJ1-3	-	few	TGTGCCAGCTCACCAGGGGTCTCTGGAAACACCATATATTTT	CASSPGVSGNTIYF
TRBV10-3	TRBJ1-6	-	-	TGTGCCATCAGTGCCGACGGTAATTCACCCCTCCACTTT	CAISADGNSPLHF
TRBV13	TRBJ1-1	-	-	TGTGCCAGCAGGACGGGGCCCATGAACACTGAAGCTTTCTTT	CASRTGPMNTEAFF
TRBV14	TRBJ2-7	-	-	TGTGCCAGCAGCCAAGATGGGCCTAGCCTCCCGCCTACATTAATCTACGAGCAGTACTTC	CASSQDGPSLPPTLIYEQYF
TRBV7-2	TRBJ1-2	TRBD1	once	TGTGCCAGCAGCTCTAGCGGGACAGGAGACGGCTACACCTTC	CASSSSGTGDGYTF